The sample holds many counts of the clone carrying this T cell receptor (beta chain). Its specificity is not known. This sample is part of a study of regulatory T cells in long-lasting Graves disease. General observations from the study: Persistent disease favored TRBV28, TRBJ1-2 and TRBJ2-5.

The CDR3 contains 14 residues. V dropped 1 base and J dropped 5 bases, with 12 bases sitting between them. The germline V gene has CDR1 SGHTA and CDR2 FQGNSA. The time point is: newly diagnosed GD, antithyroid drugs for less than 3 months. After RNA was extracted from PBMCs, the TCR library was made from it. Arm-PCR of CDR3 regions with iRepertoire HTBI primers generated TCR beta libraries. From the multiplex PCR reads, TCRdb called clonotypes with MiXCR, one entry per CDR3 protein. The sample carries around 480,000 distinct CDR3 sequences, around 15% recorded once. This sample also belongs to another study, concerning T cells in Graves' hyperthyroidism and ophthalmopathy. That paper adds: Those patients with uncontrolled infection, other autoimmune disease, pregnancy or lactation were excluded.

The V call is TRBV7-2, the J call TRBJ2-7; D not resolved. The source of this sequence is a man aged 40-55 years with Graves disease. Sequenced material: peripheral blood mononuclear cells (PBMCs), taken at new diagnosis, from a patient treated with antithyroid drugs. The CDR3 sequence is CASSLVPRRHEQYF. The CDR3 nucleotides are TGTGCCAGCAGCTTAGTTCCGCGTCGGCACGAGCAGTACTTC.